This TCR beta chain was sequenced in a study of blood T cells in healthy people across ages. The use of a sample-barcoded 5' primer and a J-beta primer mix characterized a second PCR of roughly 6 to 11 cycles. TCRdb independently ran MiXCR on the 5' RACE reads; one entry per CDR3 protein. The sample shows some 560,000 distinct CDR3 sequences, 25% to 35% of them seen only once. Per germline, CDR1 SEHNR and CDR2 FQNEAQ (reference sequence). The V gene lost 5 bases and the J gene lost 3 bases, with 19 bases spanning the gap. The length of the CDR3 is 16 residues. The same data also went into a second study, on T cells of mothers and their children.

Sequencing was done on a sample of blood. The chain has TRBV7-9 and TRBJ1-1; D might be TRBD1 (5 bases). The clonotype originates from a boy younger than 10 in good health. CDR3 in DNA: TGTGCCAGCAGCCCAAGGCCGGGGGGGAAGGACACTGAAGCTTTCTTT. This translates into CASSPRPGGKDTEAFF. The variable domain in full, with the rest retrieved from reference TRBV7-9 and TRBJ1-1, is DTGVSQNPRHKITKRGQNVTFRCDPISEHNRLYWYRQTLGQGPEFLTYFQNEAQLEKSRLLSDRFSAERPKGSFSTLEIQRTEQGDSAMYLCASSPRPGGKDTEAFFGQGTRLTVV.